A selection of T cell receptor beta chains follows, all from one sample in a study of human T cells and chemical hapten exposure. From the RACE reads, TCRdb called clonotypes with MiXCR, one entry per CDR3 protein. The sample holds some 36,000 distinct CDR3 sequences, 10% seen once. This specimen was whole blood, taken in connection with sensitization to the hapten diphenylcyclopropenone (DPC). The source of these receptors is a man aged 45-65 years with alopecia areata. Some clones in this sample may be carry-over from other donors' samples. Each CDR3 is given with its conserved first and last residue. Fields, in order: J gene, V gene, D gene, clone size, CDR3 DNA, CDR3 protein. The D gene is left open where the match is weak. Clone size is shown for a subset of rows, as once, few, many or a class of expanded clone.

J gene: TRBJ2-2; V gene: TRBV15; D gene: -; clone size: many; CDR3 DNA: TGTGCCACCAGCAGAGAAAGGACCGGGGAGCTGTTTTTT; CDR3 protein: CATSRERTGELFF
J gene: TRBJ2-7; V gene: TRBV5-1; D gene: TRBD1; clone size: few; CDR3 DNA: TGCGCCAGCAGCCGGGACAGCCCAGAAAACGAGCAGTACTTC; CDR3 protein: CASSRDSPENEQYF
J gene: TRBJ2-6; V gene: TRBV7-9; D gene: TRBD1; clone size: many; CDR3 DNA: TGTGCCAGGGGACAGGGGGCCTACTCTGGGGCCAACGTCCTGACTTTC; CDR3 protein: CARGQGAYSGANVLTF
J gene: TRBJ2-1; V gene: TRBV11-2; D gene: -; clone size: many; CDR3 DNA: TGTGCCAGCAGCTTAGCCTTGTACAATGAGCAGTTCTTC; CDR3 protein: CASSLALYNEQFF
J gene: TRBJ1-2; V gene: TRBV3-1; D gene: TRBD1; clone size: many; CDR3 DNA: TGTGCCAGCAGCCGAGACGACAGGGACTATGGCTACACCTTC; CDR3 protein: CASSRDDRDYGYTF
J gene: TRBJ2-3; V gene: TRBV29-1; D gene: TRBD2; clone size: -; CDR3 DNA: TGCAGCGTTGAACTGGCTAGCGGACAAAGCACAGATACGCAGTATTTT; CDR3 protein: CSVELASGQSTDTQYF
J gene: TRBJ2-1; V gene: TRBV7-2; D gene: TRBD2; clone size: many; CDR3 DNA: TGTGCCAGCAGCTTATTTCCAGCGGGAATCGCGAATGAGCAGTTCTTC; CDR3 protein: CASSLFPAGIANEQFF
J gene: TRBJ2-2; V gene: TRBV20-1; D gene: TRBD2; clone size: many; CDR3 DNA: TGCAGTGTACTCGCGGGAGGTGGCACCGGGGAGCTGTTTTTT; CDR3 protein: CSVLAGGGTGELFF
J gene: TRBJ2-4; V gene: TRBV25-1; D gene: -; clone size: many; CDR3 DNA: TGTGCCAGCAGTCCAGGGGTAATAAACATTCAGTACTTC; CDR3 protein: CASSPGVINIQYF
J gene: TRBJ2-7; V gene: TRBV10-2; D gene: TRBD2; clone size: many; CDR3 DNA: TGCGCCAGCAGTGAGGACCCGCGGGAGACTAGGTACGAGCAGTACTTC; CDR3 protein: CASSEDPRETRYEQYF